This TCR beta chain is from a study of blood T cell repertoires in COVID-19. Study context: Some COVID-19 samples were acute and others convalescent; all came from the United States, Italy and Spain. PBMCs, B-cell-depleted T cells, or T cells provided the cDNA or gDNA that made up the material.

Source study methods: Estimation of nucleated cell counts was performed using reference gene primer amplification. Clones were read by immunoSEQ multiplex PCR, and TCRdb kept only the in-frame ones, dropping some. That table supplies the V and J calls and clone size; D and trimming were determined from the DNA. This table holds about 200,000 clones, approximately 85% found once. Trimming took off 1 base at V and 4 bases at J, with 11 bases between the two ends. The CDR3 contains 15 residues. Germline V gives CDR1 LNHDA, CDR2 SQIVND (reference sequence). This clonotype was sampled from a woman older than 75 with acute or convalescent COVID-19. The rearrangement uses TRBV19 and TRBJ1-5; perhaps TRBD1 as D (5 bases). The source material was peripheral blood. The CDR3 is CASSIARATNQPQHF. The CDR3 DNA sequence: TGTGCCAGTAGTATAGCCAGGGCAACGAATCAGCCCCAGCATTTT.